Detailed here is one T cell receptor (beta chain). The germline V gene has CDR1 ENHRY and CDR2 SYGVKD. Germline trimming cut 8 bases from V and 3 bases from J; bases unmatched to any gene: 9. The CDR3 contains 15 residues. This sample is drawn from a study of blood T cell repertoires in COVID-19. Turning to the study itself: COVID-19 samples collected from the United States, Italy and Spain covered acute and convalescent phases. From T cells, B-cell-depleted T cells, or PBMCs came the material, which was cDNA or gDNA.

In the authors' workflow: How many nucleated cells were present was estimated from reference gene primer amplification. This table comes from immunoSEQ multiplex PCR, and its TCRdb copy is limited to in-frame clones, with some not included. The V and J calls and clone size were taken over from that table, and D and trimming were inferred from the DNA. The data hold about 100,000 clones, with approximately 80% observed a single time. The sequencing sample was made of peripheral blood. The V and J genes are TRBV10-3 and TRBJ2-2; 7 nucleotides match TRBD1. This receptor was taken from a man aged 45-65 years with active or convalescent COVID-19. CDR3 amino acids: CAIRKGTDYTGELFF. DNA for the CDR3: TGTGCCATCCGGAAAGGGACAGACTACACCGGGGAGCTGTTTTTT.